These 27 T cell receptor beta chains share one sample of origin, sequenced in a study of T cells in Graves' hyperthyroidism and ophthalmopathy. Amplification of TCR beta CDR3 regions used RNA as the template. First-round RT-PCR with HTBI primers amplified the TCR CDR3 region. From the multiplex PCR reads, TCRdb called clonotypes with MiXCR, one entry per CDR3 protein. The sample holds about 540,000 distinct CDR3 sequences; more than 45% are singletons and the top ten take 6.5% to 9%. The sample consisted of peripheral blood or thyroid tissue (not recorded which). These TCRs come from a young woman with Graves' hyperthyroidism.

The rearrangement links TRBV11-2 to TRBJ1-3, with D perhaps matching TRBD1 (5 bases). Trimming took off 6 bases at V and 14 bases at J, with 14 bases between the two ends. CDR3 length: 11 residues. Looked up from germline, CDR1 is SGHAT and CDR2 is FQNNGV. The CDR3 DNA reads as TGTGCCAGCAGTCTAGGGGTGCCCGTATATTTT. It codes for CASSLGVPVYF.

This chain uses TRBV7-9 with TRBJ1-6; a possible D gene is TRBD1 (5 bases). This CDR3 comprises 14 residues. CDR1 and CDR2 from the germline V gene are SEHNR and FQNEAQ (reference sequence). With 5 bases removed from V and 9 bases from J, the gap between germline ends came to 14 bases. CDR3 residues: CASSGPGMVSPLHF. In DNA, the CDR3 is TGTGCCAGCAGCGGGCCAGGGATGGTTTCACCCCTCCACTTT.

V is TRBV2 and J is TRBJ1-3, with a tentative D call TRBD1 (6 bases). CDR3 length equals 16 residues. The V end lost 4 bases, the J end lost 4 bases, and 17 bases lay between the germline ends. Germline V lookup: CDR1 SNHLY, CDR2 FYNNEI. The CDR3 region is CASSGTAGARGNTIYF. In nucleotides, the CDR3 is TGTGCCAGCAGTGGAACGGCAGGGGCGCGAGGAAACACCATATATTTT.

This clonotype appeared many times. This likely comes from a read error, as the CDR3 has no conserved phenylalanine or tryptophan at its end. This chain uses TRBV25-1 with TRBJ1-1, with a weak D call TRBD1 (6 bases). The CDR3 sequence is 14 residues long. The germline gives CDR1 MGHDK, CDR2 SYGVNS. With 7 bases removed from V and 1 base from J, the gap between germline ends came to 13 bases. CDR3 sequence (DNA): TGTGCCAGCACAGAGGGACACCCGAACACTGAAGCTTTCCTT. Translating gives CASTEGHPNTEAFL.

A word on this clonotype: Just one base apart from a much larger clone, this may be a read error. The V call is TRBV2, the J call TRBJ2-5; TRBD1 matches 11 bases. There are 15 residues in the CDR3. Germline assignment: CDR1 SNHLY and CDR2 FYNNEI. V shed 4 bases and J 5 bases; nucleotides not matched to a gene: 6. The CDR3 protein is CASSGGQGAWETQYF. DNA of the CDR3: TGTGCCAGCAGTGGAGGACAGGGGGCTTGGGAGACCCAGTACTTC.

The CDR3, as DNA: TGCAGTGCAAGGCGGGACTTCTATGGCTACACCTTC. Translation: CSARRDFYGYTF. This chain uses TRBV20-1 with TRBJ1-2, with TRBD1 as a possible D gene (5 bases). Germline V gene lookup returns CDR1 DFQATT and CDR2 SNEGSKA (reference sequence). V lost 6 bases to trimming and J lost 4 bases, with 12 bases between them. This CDR3 has 12 amino acids.

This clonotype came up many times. CDR3 bases: TGTGCCAGCAGCCAGGACAGGGGTAATGAAAAACTGTTTTTT. Residues: CASSQDRGNEKLFF. The chain has TRBV7-9 and TRBJ1-4; TRBD1 matches 9 bases. After removal of 5 bases from V and 4 bases from J, the junction contained 2 bases not matched to a gene. The germline V gene has CDR1 SEHNR and CDR2 FQNEAQ (reference sequence). The CDR3 sequence is 14 residues long. Based on the CDR3 plus reference TRBV7-9 and TRBJ1-4, the full variable domain is DTGVSQNPRHKITKRGQNVTFRCDPISEHNRLYWYRQTLGQGPEFLTYFQNEAQLEKSRLLSDRFSAERPKGSFSTLEIQRTEQGDSAMYLCASSQDRGNEKLFFGSGTQLSVL.

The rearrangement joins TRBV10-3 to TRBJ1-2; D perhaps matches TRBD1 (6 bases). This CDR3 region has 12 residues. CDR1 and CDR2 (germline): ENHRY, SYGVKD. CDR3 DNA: TGTGCTAGTGGACCGGACAGCTATGGCTACACCTTC. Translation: CASGPDSYGYTF.

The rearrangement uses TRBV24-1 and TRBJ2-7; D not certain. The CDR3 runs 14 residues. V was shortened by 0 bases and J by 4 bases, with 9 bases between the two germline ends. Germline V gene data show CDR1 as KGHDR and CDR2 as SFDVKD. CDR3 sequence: CATSDLGGIYEQYF. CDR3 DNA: TGTGCCACCAGTGATTTGGGTGGGATATACGAGCAGTACTTC.

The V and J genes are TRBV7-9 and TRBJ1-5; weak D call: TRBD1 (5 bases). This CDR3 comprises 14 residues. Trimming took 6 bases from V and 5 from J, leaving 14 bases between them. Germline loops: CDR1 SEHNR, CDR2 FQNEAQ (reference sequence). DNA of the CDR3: TGTGCCAGCAGGGACGGGGGATCGGATCAGCCCCAGCATTTT. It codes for CASRDGGSDQPQHF.

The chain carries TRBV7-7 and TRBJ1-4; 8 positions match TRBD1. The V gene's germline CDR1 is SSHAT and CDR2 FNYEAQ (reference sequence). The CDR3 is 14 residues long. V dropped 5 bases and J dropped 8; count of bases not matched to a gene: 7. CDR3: CASSPDRELEKLFF. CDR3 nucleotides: TGTGCCAGCAGCCCGGACAGGGAGTTAGAAAAACTGTTTTTT.

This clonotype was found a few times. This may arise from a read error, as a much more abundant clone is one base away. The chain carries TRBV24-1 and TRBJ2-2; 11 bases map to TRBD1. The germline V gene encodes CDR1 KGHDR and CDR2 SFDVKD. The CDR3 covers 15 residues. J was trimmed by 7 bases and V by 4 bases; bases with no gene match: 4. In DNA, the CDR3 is TGTGCCACCAGTGAGTGGACAGGGGGCAGCGGGGAGCTGTTTTTT. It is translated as CATSEWTGGSGELFF.

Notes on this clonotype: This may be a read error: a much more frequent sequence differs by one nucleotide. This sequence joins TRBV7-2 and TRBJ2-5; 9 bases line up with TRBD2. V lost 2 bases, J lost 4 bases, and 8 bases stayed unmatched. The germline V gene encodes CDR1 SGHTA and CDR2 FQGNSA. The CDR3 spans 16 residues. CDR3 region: CASSLSGAGGLETQYF. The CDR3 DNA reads TGTGCCAGCAGCTTAAGTGGAGCGGGAGGCCTAGAGACCCAGTACTTC. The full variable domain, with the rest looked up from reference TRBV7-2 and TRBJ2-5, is GAGVSQSPSNKVTEKGKDVELRCDPISGHTALYWYRQSLGQGLEFLIYFQGNSAPDKSGLPSDRFSAERTGGSVSTLTIQRTQQEDSAVYLCASSLSGAGGLETQYFGPGTRLLVL.

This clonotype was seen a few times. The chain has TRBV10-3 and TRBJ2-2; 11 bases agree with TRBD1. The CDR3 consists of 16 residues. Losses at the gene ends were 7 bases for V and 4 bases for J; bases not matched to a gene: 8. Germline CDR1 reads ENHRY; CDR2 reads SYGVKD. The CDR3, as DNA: TGTGCCATCAATGCCGGGACAGGGGGTCTCACCGGGGAGCTGTTTTTT. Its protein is CAINAGTGGLTGELFF.

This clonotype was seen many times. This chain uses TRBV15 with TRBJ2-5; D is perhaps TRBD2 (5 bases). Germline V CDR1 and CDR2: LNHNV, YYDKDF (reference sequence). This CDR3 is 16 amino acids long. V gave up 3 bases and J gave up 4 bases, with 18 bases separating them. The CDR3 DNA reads TGTGCCACCAGCAGCCCCGAGGTTGAGGGAAGAGAGACCCAGTACTTC. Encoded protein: CATSSPEVEGRETQYF.

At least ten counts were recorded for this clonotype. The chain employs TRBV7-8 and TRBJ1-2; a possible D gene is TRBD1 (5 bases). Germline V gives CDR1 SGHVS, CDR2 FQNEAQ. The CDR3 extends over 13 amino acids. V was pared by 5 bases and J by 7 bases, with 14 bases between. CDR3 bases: TGTGCCAGCAGCCTCGGAGGGGACGGTGGCTACACCTTC. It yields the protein CASSLGGDGGYTF.

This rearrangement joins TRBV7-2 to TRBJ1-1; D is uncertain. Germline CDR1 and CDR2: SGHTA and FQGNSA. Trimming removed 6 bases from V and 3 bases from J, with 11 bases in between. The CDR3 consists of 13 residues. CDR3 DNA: TGTGCCAGCAGGAGGACTCGGGACACTGAAGCTTTCTTT. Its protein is CASRRTRDTEAFF.

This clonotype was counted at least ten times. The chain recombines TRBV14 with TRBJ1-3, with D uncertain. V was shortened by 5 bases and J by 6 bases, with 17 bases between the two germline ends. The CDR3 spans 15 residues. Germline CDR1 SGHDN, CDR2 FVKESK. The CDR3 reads CASSKLKETANTIYF. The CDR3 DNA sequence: TGTGCCAGCAGCAAGCTCAAAGAGACGGCAAACACCATATATTTT.

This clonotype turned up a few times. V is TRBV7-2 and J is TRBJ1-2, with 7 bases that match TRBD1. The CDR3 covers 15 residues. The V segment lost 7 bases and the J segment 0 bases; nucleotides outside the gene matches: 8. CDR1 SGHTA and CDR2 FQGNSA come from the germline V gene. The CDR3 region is CASTPTGTANYGYTF. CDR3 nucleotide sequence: TGTGCCAGCACCCCCACCGGGACAGCTAACTATGGCTACACCTTC.

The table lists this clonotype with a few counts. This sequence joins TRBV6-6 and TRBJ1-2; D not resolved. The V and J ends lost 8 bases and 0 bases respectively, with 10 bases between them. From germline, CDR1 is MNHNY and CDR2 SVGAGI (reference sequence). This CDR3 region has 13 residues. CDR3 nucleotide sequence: TGTGCCAGCGGGGTAGACCCTAACTATGGCTACACCTTC. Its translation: CASGVDPNYGYTF.

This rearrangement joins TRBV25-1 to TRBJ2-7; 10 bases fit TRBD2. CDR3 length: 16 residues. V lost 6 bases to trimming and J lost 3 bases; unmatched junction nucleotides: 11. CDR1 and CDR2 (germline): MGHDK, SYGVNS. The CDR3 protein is CASSRGLAEPHYEQYF. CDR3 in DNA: TGTGCCAGCAGCCGAGGACTAGCGGAGCCACACTACGAGCAGTACTTC.

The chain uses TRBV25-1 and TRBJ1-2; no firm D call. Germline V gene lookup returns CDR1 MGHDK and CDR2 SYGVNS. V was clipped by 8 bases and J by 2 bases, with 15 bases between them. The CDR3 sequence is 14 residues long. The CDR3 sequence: CASQDPGRNYGYTF. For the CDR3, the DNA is TGTGCCAGCCAAGACCCGGGCCGCAACTATGGCTACACCTTC.

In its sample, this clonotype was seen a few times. The CDR3: CASTDGTGPTEAFF. In DNA form, the CDR3 reads TGTGCCAGCACTGACGGGACAGGGCCAACAGAAGCTTTCTTT. V gene TRBV2 combines with J gene TRBJ1-1; 9 bases are a match to TRBD1. CDR1 and CDR2 (germline): SNHLY, FYNNEI. V dropped 7 bases and J dropped 8; count of bases not matched to a gene: 11. The CDR3 consists of 14 residues.

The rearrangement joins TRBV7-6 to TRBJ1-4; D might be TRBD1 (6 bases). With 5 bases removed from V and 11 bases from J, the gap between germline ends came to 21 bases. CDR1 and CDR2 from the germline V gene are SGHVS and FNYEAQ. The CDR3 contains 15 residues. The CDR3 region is CASSQGGIQARKLFF. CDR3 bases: TGTGCCAGCAGCCAAGGGGGAATACAGGCCCGGAAACTGTTTTTT.

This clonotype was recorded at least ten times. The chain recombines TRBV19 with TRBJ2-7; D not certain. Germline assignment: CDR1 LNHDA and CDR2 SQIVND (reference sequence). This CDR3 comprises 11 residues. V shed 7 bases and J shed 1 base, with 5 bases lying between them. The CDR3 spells CASTWSYEQYF. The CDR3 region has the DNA TGTGCCAGTACTTGGTCCTACGAGCAGTACTTC.

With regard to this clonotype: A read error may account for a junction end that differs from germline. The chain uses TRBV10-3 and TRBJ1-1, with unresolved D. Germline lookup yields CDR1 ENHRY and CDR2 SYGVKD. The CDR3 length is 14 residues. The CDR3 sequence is CASSRPTLNTEAFF. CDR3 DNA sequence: TGTGCCAGCAGTCGGCCGACACTGAACACTGAAGCTTTCTTT.

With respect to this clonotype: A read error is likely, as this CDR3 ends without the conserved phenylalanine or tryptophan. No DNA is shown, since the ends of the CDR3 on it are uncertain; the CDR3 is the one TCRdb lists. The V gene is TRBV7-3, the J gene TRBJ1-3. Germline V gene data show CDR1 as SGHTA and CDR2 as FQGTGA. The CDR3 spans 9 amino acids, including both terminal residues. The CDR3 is CASSLSGIY.